Sequencing of this T cell receptor beta chain was carried out in a study of vaccination and CD4 T cells after COVID-19. Study-wide context: The study drew post-COVID samples a median approximately 100 days after diagnosis (range 35 to 161).

With respect to this clonotype: Its specificity is not known.

The CDR3 sequence is 14 residues long. V gave up 8 bases and J gave up 2 bases, with 13 bases separating them. Per the germline V gene, CDR1 is LNHNV and CDR2 is YYDKDF (reference sequence). Study outcomes and limitations: Only relatively few convalescent patients were studied, and early post-infection timepoints were not analyzed. Within convalescent individuals, 304 out of 307 vaccine-specific clones proved to be spike mono-reactive.

TCRdb fed the PCR reads into MiXCR, producing one record per CDR3 protein. The data hold some 16,000 distinct CDR3 sequences, with about 70% observed a single time. The TCR sequence derives from a human donor who had recovered from COVID-19. Here the sequenced sample was CD4+ T cells from blood, taken after SARS-CoV-2 vaccination. The rearrangement uses TRBV15 and TRBJ1-3; unclear D gene. This CDR3 is CATGESFAGNTIYF. DNA of the CDR3: TGTGCCACCGGCGAGAGTTTCGCTGGAAACACCATATATTTT. Drawing the rest from reference TRBV15 and TRBJ1-3, the complete variable domain is DAMVIQNPRYQVTQFGKPVTLSCSQTLNHNVMYWYQQKSSQAPKLLFHYYDKDFNNEADTPDNFQSRRPNTSFCFLDIRSPGLGDTAMYLCATGESFAGNTIYFGEGSWLTVV.